This T cell receptor beta chain was recorded in a study of a mutant IDH1 vaccine in newly diagnosed glioma. Study background: Prior therapy was radiotherapy, temozolomide, or both; most received both.

Method: immunoSEQ multiplex PCR; TCRdb's copy keeps in-frame clones and lacks some. The sample yields tens of thousands of clones, 78% seen once. As for this clone: Its antigen is not known.

Time point given: week 23, last vaccination. With topical imiquimod, each dose of the vaccine consisted of 300 ug of mutant IDH1 20-mer peptide. Germline V gene lookup returns CDR1 SGHRS and CDR2 YFSETQ. Trimming removed 7 bases at V and 4 bases at J, with 17 bases between. The CDR3 has 15 amino acids. This specimen consisted of PBMCs, obtained from a glioma patient whose treatment included an IDH1 peptide vaccine. The clonotype was recovered from a woman between 35 and 50 years old with glioma. Some clones in this sample may be carry-over from other donors' samples. The chain links TRBV5-1 to TRBJ2-2; D is possibly TRBD2 (6 bases). CDR3 DNA sequence: TGCGCCAGCCTAGCGCCACTAAGTGGCACCGGGGAGCTGTTTTTT. It codes for CASLAPLSGTGELFF.